These 29 T cell receptor beta chains were all obtained from the same sample, sequenced in a study of shared clonotypes between healthy human individuals. Generated by immunoSEQ multiplex PCR, the TCRdb table keeps only in-frame clones and is missing some. This table holds about 2.4 million clones, roughly 93% found once. Sequenced material: naive CD4+ T cells from PBMCs. The subset is: CD45RA+ positively selected. The source is a man aged 18 to 29 in good health. Some clones in this sample may be carry-over from other donors' samples.

The chain is built from TRBV28 and TRBJ2-7; 10 bases fit TRBD2. The CDR3 spans 16 residues. CDR1 and CDR2 (germline): MDHEN, SYDVKM. Trimming took 5 bases from V and 3 from J; bases not matched to a gene: 10. CDR3 nucleotide sequence: TGTGCCAGCAGTGGGACTAGCGTGACACTTTACTACGAGCAGTACTTC. It encodes CASSGTSVTLYYEQYF.

This clone was picked up one time. This chain connects TRBV28 to TRBJ2-5, with D perhaps matching TRBD2 (5 bases). The CDR3 loop spans 12 amino acids. V lost 8 bases and J lost 2, with 9 bases in between. Germline CDR1 is MDHEN and CDR2 is SYDVKM. The CDR3 coding sequence is TGTGCCAGCCGTCGGGGTCAAGAGACCCAGTACTTC. This codes for CASRRGQETQYF.

The genes are TRBV11-2 and TRBJ2-7; tentatively, D is TRBD1 (6 bases). V lost 6 bases and J 5 bases, leaving 11 bases between the germline ends. Germline V CDR1 and CDR2: SGHAT, FQNNGV. This CDR3 has 12 residues. CDR3 bases: TGTGCCAGCAGAACAGGGAGCCACGAGCAGTACTTC. Residues: CASRTGSHEQYF.

The gene calls are TRBV29-1 and TRBJ2-2, with D perhaps matching TRBD1 (5 bases). Germline V gene data show CDR1 as SQVTM and CDR2 as ANQGSEA. V was shortened by 5 bases and J by 6 bases, with 7 bases between the two germline ends. The CDR3 runs 11 residues. In nucleotides, the CDR3 is TGCAGCGTTTCAGGGTCCGGGGAGCTGTTTTTT. It codes for CSVSGSGELFF.

The chain uses TRBV5-1 and TRBJ1-6; no clear D. This CDR3 is built from 12 residues. Germline CDR1 and CDR2: SGHRS and YFSETQ. Deletions cut 1 base from V and 8 bases from J, with 4 bases between. The CDR3 bases are TGCGCCAGCAGCTTGAGCGATTCACCCCTCCACTTT. Its translation: CASSLSDSPLHF.

V usage is TRBV18 and J usage is TRBJ1-1; TRBD1 might be the D (5 bases). Per germline, CDR1 KGHSH and CDR2 LQKENI. Trimming took 4 bases from V and 0 from J, leaving 6 bases between them. CDR3 length equals 13 residues. CDR3 sequence reads: CASSQQVNTEAFF. CDR3 bases: TGTGCCAGCTCACAACAGGTGAACACTGAAGCTTTCTTT.

The V and J genes are TRBV4-2 and TRBJ2-1, with D maybe TRBD1 (6 bases). Per germline, CDR1 LGHNA and CDR2 YNFKEQ. The V end lost 5 bases, the J end lost 0 bases, and 11 bases lay between the germline ends. This CDR3 spans 15 amino acids. This chain's CDR3 is CASSIGTNSYNEQFF. In DNA form, the CDR3 reads TGTGCCAGCAGCATTGGGACAAACTCCTACAATGAGCAGTTCTTC.

The chain employs TRBV30 and TRBJ2-1; D may be TRBD2 (6 bases). The CDR3 is made up of 13 amino acids. Germline CDR1 reads GTSNPN; CDR2 reads SVGIG (reference sequence). Trimming shortened V by 5 bases and J by 4 bases, and 12 bases separated the two germline ends. CDR3 in DNA: TGTGCCTGGGTAGCGGAGGAATACAATGAGCAGTTCTTC. Protein sequence: CAWVAEEYNEQFF.

The chain couples TRBV5-1 to TRBJ2-3; D ambiguous. Trimming cost V 2 bases and J 0 bases, with 7 bases left between them. Germline V lookup: CDR1 SGHRS, CDR2 YFSETQ. The CDR3 is 14 amino acids. The CDR3 DNA is TGCGCCAGCAGCTTCCCACAGAGCACAGATACGCAGTATTTT. Protein sequence: CASSFPQSTDTQYF. The full variable domain, its missing parts supplied by reference TRBV5-1 and TRBJ2-3, is KAGVTQTPRYLIKTRGQQVTLSCSPISGHRSVSWYQQTPGQGLQFLFEYFSETQRNKGNFPGRFSGRQFSNSRSEMNVSTLELGDSALYLCASSFPQSTDTQYFGPGTRLTVL.

This chain links TRBV2 with TRBJ2-7; the D is unclear. V was cut by 6 bases and J by 0 bases, with 9 bases left in between. The CDR3 has 13 amino acids. The germline gives CDR1 SNHLY, CDR2 FYNNEI. CDR3 nucleotides: TGTGCCAGCAGCCTGGAGAGCTCCTACGAGCAGTACTTC. This gives the protein CASSLESSYEQYF. Combining the CDR3 with reference TRBV2 and TRBJ2-7 gives the whole variable domain EPEVTQTPSHQVTQMGQEVILRCVPISNHLYFYWYRQILGQKVEFLVSFYNNEISEKSEIFDDQFSVERPDGSNFTLKIRSTKLEDSAMYFCASSLESSYEQYFGPGTRLTVT.

The V call is TRBV10-3, the J call TRBJ2-3, with TRBD2 matching 10 bases. With 4 bases clipped from V and 0 bases from J, the junction kept 7 bases outside the gene matches. CDR1 is ENHRY and CDR2 is SYGVKD in the germline V gene. This CDR3 is built from 17 residues. The CDR3 DNA is TGTGCCATCAGTGCCTACGGGACTAGCGATAGCACAGATACGCAGTATTTT. Its protein is CAISAYGTSDSTDTQYF.

The rearrangement uses TRBV7-2 and TRBJ2-3; 7 nucleotides match TRBD1. The CDR3 runs to 16 residues. The germline V gene encodes CDR1 SGHTA and CDR2 FQGNSA. The ends lost 5 bases at V and 7 bases at J; junction bases unmatched: 15. CDR3 nucleotide sequence: TGTGCCAGCAGCCCCGGTTCTCGTGCAGGGGGAAATACGCAGTATTTT. Translating it yields CASSPGSRAGGNTQYF.

V usage is TRBV5-4 and J usage is TRBJ1-5; tentative D call: TRBD1 (5 bases). CDR1 is SGHNT, CDR2 YYREEE, per germline (reference sequence). The CDR3 loop spans 15 amino acids. Trimming shortened V by 3 bases and J by 0 bases, and 10 bases separated the two germline ends. The CDR3 region has the DNA TGTGCCAGCAGCTGGGGGGGGGTTAGCAATCAGCCCCAGCATTTT. This gives the protein CASSWGGVSNQPQHF.

The chain links TRBV14 to TRBJ2-4; 9 nucleotides align to TRBD2. Germline assignment: CDR1 SGHDN and CDR2 FVKESK. With V trimmed by 0 bases and J by 3 bases, 6 bases remained unmatched. This CDR3 contains 17 residues. This CDR3 reads CASSQDPAGGGKNIQYF. CDR3 nucleotides: TGTGCCAGCAGCCAAGATCCAGCGGGAGGCGGCAAAAACATTCAGTACTTC.

The rearrangement joins TRBV5-4 to TRBJ1-2; 7 positions match TRBD1. Germline lookup yields CDR1 SGHNT and CDR2 YYREEE (reference sequence). Losses at the gene ends were 4 bases for V and 3 bases for J; bases not matched to a gene: 12. The length of the CDR3 is 16 residues. CDR3 sequence reads: CASSPRGPKGDYGYTF. CDR3 bases: TGTGCCAGCAGCCCGAGGGGGCCCAAAGGCGACTATGGCTACACCTTC.

This clone is a singleton in its sample. The chain links TRBV9 to TRBJ1-4, with 9 bases aligning to TRBD1. The CDR3 is 14 residues long. V was pared by 3 bases and J by 10 bases, with 7 bases of the junction left unmatched. CDR1 is SGDLS, CDR2 YYNGEE, per germline. The CDR3 is CASSALGQGGKLFF. The CDR3 coding sequence is TGTGCCAGCAGCGCCTTGGGACAGGGTGGAAAACTGTTTTTT.

This clone has only a few counts. The V and J genes are TRBV30 and TRBJ1-5; 7 bases agree with TRBD1. CDR1 and CDR2 (germline): GTSNPN, SVGIG (reference sequence). Losses at the gene ends were 0 bases for V and 4 bases for J; bases not matched to a gene: 6. The CDR3 is 15 amino acids. The CDR3 protein is CAWSVQGSYNQPQHF. CDR3 in DNA: TGTGCCTGGAGTGTACAGGGGTCGTATAATCAGCCCCAGCATTTT.

The genes are TRBV7-2 and TRBJ2-4; 9 bases are shared with TRBD1. Trimming took 2 bases from V and 3 from J; bases not matched to a gene: 8. This CDR3 region has 17 residues. Germline V gene sequence: CDR1 SGHTA, CDR2 FQGNSA. CDR3 in DNA: TGTGCCAGCAGCTTATCGATTACAGGGGGCGGCAAAAACATTCAGTACTTC. Its translation: CASSLSITGGGKNIQYF. Together with reference TRBV7-2 and TRBJ2-4, the CDR3 gives the full variable domain: GAGVSQSPSNKVTEKGKDVELRCDPISGHTALYWYRQSLGQGLEFLIYFQGNSAPDKSGLPSDRFSAERTGGSVSTLTIQRTQQEDSAVYLCASSLSITGGGKNIQYFGAGTRLSVL.

The V and J genes are TRBV5-1 and TRBJ1-6; a weak D match, TRBD1 (6 bases). CDR1 and CDR2 (germline): SGHRS, YFSETQ. The V and J ends lost 1 base and 8 bases respectively, with 13 bases between them. The CDR3 sequence is 15 residues long. The CDR3 DNA sequence: TGCGCCAGCAGCTTGAGTAACGGGGGCGATTCACCCCTCCACTTT. This sequence encodes CASSLSNGGDSPLHF.

CDR3 amino acids: CASSPITPGPEAFF. The CDR3 bases are TGTGCCAGCAGTCCAATTACACCAGGCCCTGAAGCTTTCTTT. The chain is built from TRBV28 and TRBJ1-1; D remains ambiguous. Germline CDR1 MDHEN, CDR2 SYDVKM. The CDR3 loop spans 14 amino acids. V shed 5 bases and J shed 6 bases, with 16 bases lying between them.

The rearrangement links TRBV28 to TRBJ2-1; 8 bases agree with TRBD2. Germline CDR1 and CDR2: MDHEN and SYDVKM. There are 15 residues in the CDR3. With 8 bases clipped from V and 5 bases from J, the junction kept 11 bases outside the gene matches. CDR3 loop: CASLAPGGPHNEQFF. The DNA of the CDR3 is TGTGCCAGCCTTGCACCGGGAGGGCCCCACAATGAGCAGTTCTTC.

This clone was recorded a few times. This chain links TRBV7-9 with TRBJ1-5, with D maybe TRBD1 (5 bases). V dropped 5 bases and J dropped 5 bases, with 13 bases sitting between them. The CDR3 is 14 residues long. Germline assignment: CDR1 SEHNR and CDR2 FQNEAQ (reference sequence). CDR3 nucleotide sequence: TGTGCCAGCAGCGCTGAGGGAGGGGATCAGCCCCAGCATTTT. It translates to CASSAEGGDQPQHF.

The chain links TRBV27 to TRBJ2-7; 14 bases align to TRBD2. Germline trimming cut 5 bases from V and 3 bases from J; bases unmatched to any gene: 6. The CDR3 is 16 residues long. CDR1 and CDR2 (germline): MNHEY, SMNVEV (reference sequence). The CDR3 sequence: CASSRGTSGSFYEQYF. The CDR3, as DNA: TGTGCCAGCAGTAGAGGGACTAGCGGGAGTTTCTACGAGCAGTACTTC.

The chain is built from TRBV7-3 and TRBJ2-7; maybe TRBD1 (6 bases). Per germline, CDR1 SGHTA and CDR2 FQGTGA. Trimming removed 5 bases at V and 6 bases at J, with 20 bases between. The CDR3 consists of 15 residues. The CDR3 DNA is TGTGCCAGCAGCCCCATGGGGGTACAGGGTACCGAGCAGTACTTC. It translates to CASSPMGVQGTEQYF.

This clone was recorded only once. This chain connects TRBV6-6 to TRBJ1-2, with D perhaps matching TRBD1 (5 bases). Germline CDR1 and CDR2: MNHNY and SVGAGI (reference sequence). This CDR3 region has 13 residues. Trimming removed 2 bases at V and 4 bases at J, with 8 bases between. The CDR3 DNA reads TGTGCCAGCAGTTACCAGGGCTCCTATGGCTACACCTTC. This sequence encodes CASSYQGSYGYTF.

The chain uses TRBV28 and TRBJ1-2; tentatively, D is TRBD1 (5 bases). This CDR3 contains 13 residues. Trimming cost V 4 bases and J 8 bases, with 14 bases left between them. The germline gives CDR1 MDHEN, CDR2 SYDVKM. The CDR3: CASSYGGGWGYTF. CDR3 nucleotide sequence: TGTGCCAGCAGTTATGGGGGAGGGTGGGGCTACACCTTC.

V gene TRBV13 combines with J gene TRBJ2-2, with D perhaps TRBD1 (5 bases). V lost 6 bases to trimming and J lost 4 bases, with 21 bases between them. This CDR3 comprises 17 residues. In germline, CDR1 is PRHDT, CDR2 FYEKMQ (reference sequence). The CDR3 nucleotides are TGTGCCAGCAGTCTTAAATTCAAGCAACAGGCCACCGGGGAGCTGTTTTTT. It yields the protein CASSLKFKQQATGELFF.

The V gene is TRBV29-1, the J gene TRBJ2-7; 8 bases are shared with TRBD2. Unmatched junction bases numbered 10, after V lost 5 bases and J lost 4 bases. The germline V gene has CDR1 SQVTM and CDR2 ANQGSEA. The CDR3 is made up of 14 amino acids. The CDR3 coding sequence is TGCAGCGTTAGATTAGCGGGACGGGGGTACGAGCAGTACTTC. This translates into CSVRLAGRGYEQYF.

In its sample, this clone was seen a few times. The chain recombines TRBV11-2 with TRBJ2-2; a possible D gene is TRBD1 (6 bases). The germline gives CDR1 SGHAT, CDR2 FQNNGV. This CDR3 has 13 amino acids. Trimming removed 4 bases from V and 6 bases from J, with 9 bases in between. The CDR3 coding sequence is TGTGCCAGCAGCTCAAACAGGGCCGGGGAGCTGTTTTTT. Amino acid sequence: CASSSNRAGELFF.